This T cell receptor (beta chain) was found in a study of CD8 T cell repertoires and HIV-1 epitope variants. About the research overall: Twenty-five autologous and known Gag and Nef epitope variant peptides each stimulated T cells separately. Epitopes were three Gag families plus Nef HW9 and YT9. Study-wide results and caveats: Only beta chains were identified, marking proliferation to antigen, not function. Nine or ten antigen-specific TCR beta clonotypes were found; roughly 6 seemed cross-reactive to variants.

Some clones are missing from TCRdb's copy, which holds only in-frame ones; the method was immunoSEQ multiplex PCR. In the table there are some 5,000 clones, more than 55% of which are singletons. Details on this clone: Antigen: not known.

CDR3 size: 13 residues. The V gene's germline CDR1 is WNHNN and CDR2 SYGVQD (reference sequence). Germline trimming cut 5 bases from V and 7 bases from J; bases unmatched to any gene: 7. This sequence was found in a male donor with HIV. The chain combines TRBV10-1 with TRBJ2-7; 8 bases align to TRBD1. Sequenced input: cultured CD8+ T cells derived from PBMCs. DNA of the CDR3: TGCGCCAGCAGTTTGGGACAGGCGGGGGAGCAGTACTTC. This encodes CASSLGQAGEQYF.